What follows is one T cell receptor beta chain and its context. Germline lookup yields CDR1 SGHVS and CDR2 FQNEAQ. V was pared by 7 bases and J by 5 bases, with 12 bases between. This CDR3 has 13 residues. These data are taken from a study of cytomegalovirus exposure and HLA in healthy donors. The PCR contained 60 Vbeta and 13 Jbeta primers. Clones were read by immunoSEQ multiplex PCR, and TCRdb kept only the in-frame ones, dropping some. The specimen's table records about 150,000 clones. The sequence derives from a woman aged 45 to 65 in good health and CMV-seronegative. This chain connects TRBV7-8 to TRBJ2-1; unclear D gene. Sequencing used PBMCs. As DNA, the CDR3 is TGTGCCAGCACCCTTTTTGCGGACAATGAGCAGTTCTTC. Translated, it gives CASTLFADNEQFF.